The rows below give T cell receptor beta chains drawn from one sample of a study of blood T cell repertoires in COVID-19. Assay used: immunoSEQ multiplex PCR; TCRdb lists only in-frame clones, some missing. The data hold about 88,000 clones, with 70% to 90% observed a single time. The source material was peripheral blood. Receptors originate from a woman older than 75 with acute or convalescent COVID-19. Each CDR3 is given with its conserved first and last residue. Fields, in order: clone size, D gene, V gene, J gene, CDR3 protein, CDR3 DNA. The D gene is left open where the match is weak. The size entry is marked missing in some rows and otherwise reads once, few, many or a size class.

clone_size: .; d_call: .; v_call: TRBV5-1; j_call: TRBJ2-7; cdr3_aa: CASSLRGRVNEQYF; cdr3_nt: TGCGCCAGCAGCTTGAGGGGTAGGGTGAACGAGCAGTACTTC
clone_size: .; d_call: TRBD2; v_call: TRBV7-9; j_call: TRBJ2-7; cdr3_aa: CASSSLAGRTYEQYF; cdr3_nt: TGTGCCAGCAGCTCACTAGCGGGGCGAACCTACGAGCAGTACTTC
clone_size: .; d_call: .; v_call: TRBV7-2; j_call: TRBJ2-7; cdr3_aa: CASSLLYEQYF; cdr3_nt: TGTGCCAGCAGCCTACTATACGAGCAGTACTTC
clone_size: .; d_call: .; v_call: TRBV7-2; j_call: TRBJ1-2; cdr3_aa: CASSPERRPGYTF; cdr3_nt: TGTGCCAGCAGCCCAGAAAGGCGGCCTGGCTACACCTTC
clone_size: .; d_call: .; v_call: TRBV6-5; j_call: TRBJ1-1; cdr3_aa: CASRTFMNTEAFF; cdr3_nt: TGTGCCAGCAGAACATTTATGAACACTGAAGCTTTCTTT
clone_size: .; d_call: .; v_call: TRBV29-1; j_call: TRBJ2-3; cdr3_aa: CSVGHRVFGFTDTQYF; cdr3_nt: TGCAGCGTTGGGCACCGGGTCTTCGGGTTCACAGATACGCAGTATTTT
clone_size: .; d_call: .; v_call: TRBV7-2; j_call: TRBJ1-1; cdr3_aa: CASGTQVNTEAFF; cdr3_nt: TGTGCCAGCGGGACACAGGTGAACACTGAAGCTTTCTTT
clone_size: .; d_call: .; v_call: TRBV7-2; j_call: TRBJ1-5; cdr3_aa: CASSLALYQPQHF; cdr3_nt: TGTGCCAGCAGCTTAGCCCTATATCAGCCCCAGCATTTT
clone_size: .; d_call: .; v_call: TRBV2; j_call: TRBJ2-3; cdr3_aa: CASRDGGIYTQYF; cdr3_nt: TGTGCCAGCCGTGATGGGGGGATCTATACGCAGTATTTT
clone_size: .; d_call: .; v_call: TRBV10-3; j_call: TRBJ1-4; cdr3_aa: CAIRQGPDNEKLFF; cdr3_nt: TGTGCCATCAGGCAGGGGCCAGATAATGAAAAACTGTTTTTT
clone_size: once; d_call: .; v_call: TRBV28; j_call: TRBJ2-7; cdr3_aa: CASTTGLRGYEQYF; cdr3_nt: TGTGCCAGCACCACGGGACTCCGAGGCTACGAGCAGTACTTC
clone_size: .; d_call: TRBD2; v_call: TRBV7-2; j_call: TRBJ2-5; cdr3_aa: CASSFNGLAQETQYF; cdr3_nt: TGTGCCAGCAGCTTTAATGGACTAGCTCAAGAGACCCAGTACTTC
clone_size: .; d_call: TRBD2; v_call: TRBV10-3; j_call: TRBJ2-5; cdr3_aa: CAISNSGGASGQETQYF; cdr3_nt: TGTGCCATCAGTAATAGCGGGGGGGCAAGTGGCCAAGAGACCCAGTACTTC
clone_size: .; d_call: .; v_call: TRBV6-2/TRBV6-3; j_call: TRBJ1-1; cdr3_aa: CASSFTRVGTEAFF; cdr3_nt: TGTGCCAGCAGTTTCACCAGGGTTGGTACTGAAGCTTTCTTT
clone_size: .; d_call: TRBD1; v_call: TRBV28; j_call: TRBJ1-5; cdr3_aa: CASSRPTGTGGYSNQPQHF; cdr3_nt: TGTGCCAGCAGCAGACCCACCGGGACAGGGGGTTATAGCAATCAGCCCCAGCATTTT
clone_size: .; d_call: .; v_call: TRBV10-3; j_call: TRBJ2-1; cdr3_aa: CAISELGASNEQFF; cdr3_nt: TGTGCCATCAGTGAGTTGGGGGCCTCCAATGAGCAGTTCTTC
clone_size: .; d_call: .; v_call: TRBV19; j_call: TRBJ2-3; cdr3_aa: CASSIGGGGTDTQYF; cdr3_nt: TGTGCCAGTAGTATAGGGGGCGGGGGCACAGATACGCAGTATTTT
clone_size: once; d_call: TRBD2; v_call: TRBV7-3; j_call: TRBJ2-1; cdr3_aa: CASSLRGASGSEQFF; cdr3_nt: TGTGCCAGCAGCTTAAGGGGGGCTAGCGGGAGTGAGCAGTTCTTC
clone_size: .; d_call: TRBD2; v_call: TRBV6-5; j_call: TRBJ2-1; cdr3_aa: CASGGREGRNEQFF; cdr3_nt: TGTGCCAGTGGGGGGCGGGAGGGTCGCAATGAGCAGTTCTTC
clone_size: .; d_call: .; v_call: TRBV12-3/TRBV12-4; j_call: TRBJ1-5; cdr3_aa: CASRRQINQPQHF; cdr3_nt: TGTGCCAGCAGACGACAGATCAATCAGCCCCAGCATTTT
clone_size: .; d_call: .; v_call: TRBV6-2/TRBV6-3; j_call: TRBJ2-7; cdr3_aa: CASSWAGPGDEQYF; cdr3_nt: TGTGCCAGCAGTTGGGCCGGCCCGGGAGACGAGCAGTACTTC
clone_size: few; d_call: TRBD1; v_call: TRBV5-1; j_call: TRBJ1-2; cdr3_aa: CASSLGGTGRANYGYTF; cdr3_nt: TGCGCCAGCAGCTTGGGGGGGACAGGACGAGCTAACTATGGCTACACCTTC
clone_size: .; d_call: .; v_call: TRBV28; j_call: TRBJ1-2; cdr3_aa: CASSLMVRAANYGYTF; cdr3_nt: TGTGCCAGCAGTTTGATGGTCAGGGCAGCTAACTATGGCTACACCTTC
clone_size: .; d_call: TRBD2; v_call: TRBV6-5; j_call: TRBJ2-5; cdr3_aa: CASSYFGLAGRETQYF; cdr3_nt: TGTGCCAGCAGTTATTTCGGACTAGCGGGGCGAGAGACCCAGTACTTC
clone_size: .; d_call: .; v_call: TRBV6-5; j_call: TRBJ1-1; cdr3_aa: CASSSLQGSEAFF; cdr3_nt: TGTGCCAGCAGTTCCTTACAGGGTAGTGAAGCTTTCTTT
clone_size: .; d_call: TRBD1; v_call: TRBV28; j_call: TRBJ1-1; cdr3_aa: CASAEGQGYTEAFF; cdr3_nt: TGTGCCAGCGCTGAGGGACAGGGTTACACTGAAGCTTTCTTT
clone_size: .; d_call: .; v_call: TRBV24-1; j_call: TRBJ2-7; cdr3_aa: CATSDLHSYEQYF; cdr3_nt: TGTGCCACCAGTGATTTGCACTCCTACGAGCAGTACTTC
clone_size: .; d_call: .; v_call: TRBV12-3/TRBV12-4; j_call: TRBJ2-3; cdr3_aa: CASKPEGPDTQYF; cdr3_nt: TGTGCCAGCAAGCCGGAGGGACCCGATACGCAGTATTTT
clone_size: .; d_call: TRBD1; v_call: TRBV6-5; j_call: TRBJ2-7; cdr3_aa: CASSRRDRDHEQYF; cdr3_nt: TGTGCCAGCAGTCGCCGGGACAGGGACCACGAGCAGTACTTC
clone_size: .; d_call: TRBD1; v_call: TRBV7-2; j_call: TRBJ1-2; cdr3_aa: CASSNTRDRSYGYTF; cdr3_nt: TGTGCCAGCAGCAACACCCGGGACAGGAGCTATGGCTACACCTTC
clone_size: .; d_call: TRBD1; v_call: TRBV29-1; j_call: TRBJ1-1; cdr3_aa: CSATSQGASDTEAFF; cdr3_nt: TGCAGCGCCACGAGCCAGGGGGCCAGTGACACTGAAGCTTTCTTT
clone_size: .; d_call: .; v_call: TRBV12-5; j_call: TRBJ1-5; cdr3_aa: CASGWTRAQPQHF; cdr3_nt: TGTGCTAGTGGTTGGACCAGGGCTCAGCCCCAGCATTTT
clone_size: .; d_call: .; v_call: TRBV25-1; j_call: TRBJ2-7; cdr3_aa: CASSEPAAYEQYF; cdr3_nt: TGTGCCAGCAGTGAACCAGCGGCCTACGAGCAGTACTTC
clone_size: .; d_call: .; v_call: TRBV6-5; j_call: TRBJ1-4; cdr3_aa: CASSWDSLTGNEKLFF; cdr3_nt: TGTGCCAGCAGTTGGGACTCCCTTACGGGTAATGAAAAACTGTTTTTT
clone_size: .; d_call: TRBD1; v_call: TRBV10-1; j_call: TRBJ2-1; cdr3_aa: CAGSPGQAYNEQFF; cdr3_nt: TGCGCCGGAAGTCCGGGACAGGCTTACAATGAGCAGTTCTTC
clone_size: .; d_call: .; v_call: TRBV4-1; j_call: TRBJ1-4; cdr3_aa: CASSPRAYEKLFF; cdr3_nt: TGCGCCAGCAGCCCCAGGGCCTATGAAAAACTGTTTTTT
clone_size: once; d_call: .; v_call: TRBV18; j_call: TRBJ2-1; cdr3_aa: CASSPTGIGDYNEQFF; cdr3_nt: TGTGCCAGCTCACCGACAGGAATCGGGGATTACAATGAGCAGTTCTTC
clone_size: .; d_call: .; v_call: TRBV2; j_call: TRBJ1-1; cdr3_aa: CASKDSSHTEAFF; cdr3_nt: TGTGCCAGCAAAGACAGCTCACACACTGAAGCTTTCTTT
clone_size: once; d_call: TRBD2; v_call: TRBV7-2; j_call: TRBJ2-1; cdr3_aa: CASSLTSSGFNEQFF; cdr3_nt: TGTGCCAGCAGCTTAACGTCTAGCGGTTTCAATGAGCAGTTCTTC
clone_size: .; d_call: .; v_call: TRBV28; j_call: TRBJ2-1; cdr3_aa: CASSSRVAVLNEQFF; cdr3_nt: TGTGCCAGCAGTTCCCGGGTAGCGGTACTCAATGAGCAGTTCTTC
clone_size: .; d_call: .; v_call: TRBV5-4; j_call: TRBJ1-2; cdr3_aa: CASTLQLSNYGYTF; cdr3_nt: TGTGCCAGCACCCTACAGCTTTCTAACTATGGCTACACCTTC
clone_size: .; d_call: TRBD1; v_call: TRBV19; j_call: TRBJ1-2; cdr3_aa: CASSARTGGSDGYTF; cdr3_nt: TGTGCCAGTAGTGCCCGGACAGGGGGCAGCGATGGCTACACCTTC